A selection of T cell receptor beta chains follows, all from one sample in a study of blood T cell repertoires in COVID-19. The protocol was immunoSEQ multiplex PCR, while the TCRdb copy is restricted to in-frame clones and leaves out a portion. The data show 120,000 or so clones, with approximately 87% seen just once and 6% to 9.5% held by the top ten. Source material: peripheral blood. These receptors all stem from a man aged 70 or older who had recovered from COVID-19. The CDR3 runs from the conserved cysteine through the conserved F or W.

TRBJ2-7	TRBV28	CASSLTGGNYEQYF
TRBJ2-7	TRBV6-5	CASSYSLRGYEQYF
TRBJ1-1	TRBV12-5	CASGFQGNTEAFF
TRBJ2-4	TRBV5-4	CASSIRQGDIQYF
TRBJ2-5	TRBV5-1	CASSAGTGDETQYF
TRBJ2-7	TRBV5-6	CASSLRPGTAKNSYEQYF
TRBJ2-5	TRBV11-2	CASSLAGSETQYF
TRBJ2-3	TRBV5-8	CASSLRYF
TRBJ2-3	TRBV10-3	CAAQQGTSGVGAQYF
TRBJ1-1	TRBV5-5	CASRQGAQVTEAFF
TRBJ2-6	TRBV27	CASSAGQVTNVLTF
TRBJ1-1	TRBV4-2	CASSHLSRERNTEAFF
TRBJ2-2	TRBV19	CASSKSGNTGELFF
TRBJ1-5	TRBV7-9	CASSGAGGYQPQHF
TRBJ2-5	TRBV24-1	CATSDLVPETVQETQYF
TRBJ1-2	TRBV6-1	CASSEAGARGYTF
TRBJ1-2	TRBV7-9	CASSLEVLAGRITNYGYTF
TRBJ1-4	TRBV5-1	CASSLEGHLNEKLFF
TRBJ2-3	TRBV7-6	CASSLEGGRAGADTQYF
TRBJ1-2	TRBV7-9	CASSPPGEHYGYTF
TRBJ2-2	TRBV29-1	CSVHRGNTGELFF